This T cell receptor (beta chain) was found in a study of T-cell memory formation after mild COVID-19. Comment on this clonotype: The antigen is not known.

Study-level findings and limits: Later expanders leaned CD4+, whereas day 15 to 85 contracting clones were balanced CD4/CD8. The CD4+ clones that contracted clustered mainly within CM and EM, and the CD8+ clones concentrated in EMRA.

V was shortened by 5 bases and J by 10 bases, with 15 bases between the two germline ends. Germline V gene lookup returns CDR1 SGHTA and CDR2 FQGNSA. This CDR3 spans 13 amino acids. After 5'RACE with constant-segment primers, TCR alpha and TCR beta cDNA libraries carrying sample barcodes and UMIs were obtained. A single record per CDR3 protein comes from TCRdb applying MiXCR to the 5' RACE reads. The sample holds roughly 600,000 distinct CDR3 sequences, 18% seen once. This receptor was identified in an adult woman who had mild COVID-19 (a few samples of this study predate the infection). Cell type and time point are not known. The sequencing input was PBMCs or a T cell subset sorted from them (not recorded which). This chain links TRBV7-2 with TRBJ2-1, with D maybe TRBD2 (5 bases). The CDR3 sequence: CASSHPRSGEQFF. The CDR3, as DNA: TGTGCCAGCAGCCACCCCAGGAGCGGCGAGCAGTTCTTC.